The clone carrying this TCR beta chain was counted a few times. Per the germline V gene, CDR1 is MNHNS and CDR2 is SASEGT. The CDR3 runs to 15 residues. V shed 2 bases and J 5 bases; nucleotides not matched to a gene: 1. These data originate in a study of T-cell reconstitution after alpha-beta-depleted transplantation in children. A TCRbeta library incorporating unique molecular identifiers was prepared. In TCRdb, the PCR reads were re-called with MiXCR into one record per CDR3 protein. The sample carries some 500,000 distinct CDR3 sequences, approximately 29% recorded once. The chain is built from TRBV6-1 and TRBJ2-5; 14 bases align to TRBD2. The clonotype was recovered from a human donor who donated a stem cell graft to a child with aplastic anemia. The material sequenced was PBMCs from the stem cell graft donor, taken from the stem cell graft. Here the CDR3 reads CASSERLAGGETQYF. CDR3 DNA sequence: TGTGCCAGCAGTGAAAGACTAGCGGGAGGGGAGACCCAGTACTTC.